This TCR beta chain was sequenced in a study of neurological immune-mediated disorders. Findings and caveats of the study: Among 34 multiple sclerosis patients, phylogenetic grouping put the repertoires of 18 into a single related-CDR3 cluster, a possible signature.

This clonotype was seen many times. Its antigen is still unknown. This CDR3 comprises 17 residues. Between the trimmed V and J ends, which lost 0 bases and 0 bases, there was a span of 9 bases. Germline CDR1 reads ENHRY; CDR2 reads SYGVKD. Time point described: longitudinal time-point 2. Per sequencing run, 15-18 subjects together gave over 190 million TCR-beta sequences. TCRdb re-called the 5' RACE reads through MiXCR, storing one row per CDR3 protein. The sample consists of tens of thousands of distinct CDR3 sequences, 5.8% of them appearing once. This TCR came from a woman between 55 and 75 years old with multiple sclerosis. Sequenced input: PBMCs. This chain joins TRBV10-3 and TRBJ2-6; D is perhaps TRBD1 (5 bases). CDR3 amino acids: CAISESRTNSGANVLTF. DNA of the CDR3: TGTGCCATCAGTGAGTCGCGGACAAACTCTGGGGCCAACGTCCTGACTTTC.